This T cell receptor (beta chain) was retrieved from a study of blood T cells in healthy people across ages. V was shortened by 6 bases and J by 4 bases, with 12 bases between the two germline ends. Germline V gives CDR1 SGHAT, CDR2 FQNNGV. The CDR3 consists of 13 residues. PCR was performed a second time for 7 to 11 cycles using a sample-barcoded 5' primer and a J-beta primer mix. Per-sample output comprised a minimum of 2.5 million paired-end reads containing CDR3. TCRdb analysed the 5' RACE reads with MiXCR anew, one entry per CDR3 protein. Among some 700,000 distinct CDR3 sequences listed, over 20% were seen once.

The clonotype originates from a man between 65 and 79 years old in good health. Input material: blood. J is TRBJ1-2 and V is TRBV11-2; D is unclear. The CDR3 spells CASRSLVSYGYTF. The CDR3 DNA follows: TGTGCCAGCAGGTCTCTAGTCTCCTATGGCTACACCTTC. The variable domain in full, completed from reference TRBV11-2 and TRBJ1-2, reads EAGVAQSPRYKIIEKRQSVAFWCNPISGHATLYWYQQILGQGPKLLIQFQNNGVVDDSQLPKDRFSAERLKGVDSTLKIQPAKLEDSAVYLCASRSLVSYGYTFGSGTRLTVV.